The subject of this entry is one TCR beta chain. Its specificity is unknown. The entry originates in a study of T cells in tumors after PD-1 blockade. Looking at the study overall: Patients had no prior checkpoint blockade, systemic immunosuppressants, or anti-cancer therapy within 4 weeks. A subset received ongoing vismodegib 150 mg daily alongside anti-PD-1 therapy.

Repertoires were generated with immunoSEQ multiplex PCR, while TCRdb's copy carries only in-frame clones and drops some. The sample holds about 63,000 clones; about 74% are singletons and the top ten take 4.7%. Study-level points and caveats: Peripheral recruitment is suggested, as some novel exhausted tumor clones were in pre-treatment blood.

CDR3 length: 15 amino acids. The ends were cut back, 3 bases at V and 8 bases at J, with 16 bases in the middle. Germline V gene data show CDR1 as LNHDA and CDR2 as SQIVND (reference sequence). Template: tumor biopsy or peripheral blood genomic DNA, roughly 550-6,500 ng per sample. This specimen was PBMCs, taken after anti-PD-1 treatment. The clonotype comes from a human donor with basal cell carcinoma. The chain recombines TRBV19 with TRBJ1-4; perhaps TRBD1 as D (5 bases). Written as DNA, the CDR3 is TGTGCCAGTAGTATCAGTCGGGGGTCGGGGGAAAAACTGTTTTTT. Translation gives CASSISRGSGEKLFF.